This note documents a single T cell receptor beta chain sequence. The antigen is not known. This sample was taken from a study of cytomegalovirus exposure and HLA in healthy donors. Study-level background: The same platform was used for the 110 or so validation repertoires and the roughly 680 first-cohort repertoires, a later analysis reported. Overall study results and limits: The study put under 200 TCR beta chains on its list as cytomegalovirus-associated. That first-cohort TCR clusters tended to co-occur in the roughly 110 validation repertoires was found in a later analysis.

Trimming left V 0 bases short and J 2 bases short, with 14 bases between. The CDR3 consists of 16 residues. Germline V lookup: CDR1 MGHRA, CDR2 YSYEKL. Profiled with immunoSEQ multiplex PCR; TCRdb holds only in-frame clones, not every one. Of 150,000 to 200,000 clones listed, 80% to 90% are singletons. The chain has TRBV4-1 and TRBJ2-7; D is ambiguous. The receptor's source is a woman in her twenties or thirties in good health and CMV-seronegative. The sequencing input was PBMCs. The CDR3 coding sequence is TGCGCCAGCAGCCAAGATGAGTTTGTTGTAACCTACGAGCAGTACTTC. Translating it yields CASSQDEFVVTYEQYF.